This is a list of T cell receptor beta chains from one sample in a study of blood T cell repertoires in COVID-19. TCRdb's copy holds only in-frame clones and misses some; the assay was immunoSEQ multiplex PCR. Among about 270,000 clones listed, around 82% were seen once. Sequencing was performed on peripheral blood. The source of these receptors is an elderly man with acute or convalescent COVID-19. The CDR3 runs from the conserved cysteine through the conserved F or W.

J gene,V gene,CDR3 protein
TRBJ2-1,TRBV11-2,CASSFSPADNEQFF
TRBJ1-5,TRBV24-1,CATSGRGFNQPQHF
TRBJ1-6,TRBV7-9,CASSLGSTFYNSPLHF
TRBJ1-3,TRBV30,CAWSVRVPPGNTIYF
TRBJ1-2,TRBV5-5,CASSLGFQGSYGYTF
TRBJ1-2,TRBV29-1,CSVVSPPGGGYTF
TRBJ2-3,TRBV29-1,CSAGVTTSTDTQYF
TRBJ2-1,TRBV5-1,CASSQQGSGNEQFF
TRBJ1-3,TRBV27,CASSLNGAGNTIYF
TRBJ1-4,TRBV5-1,CASSLGGVGEKLFF
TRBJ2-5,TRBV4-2,CASSQELALETQYF
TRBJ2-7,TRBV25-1,CASRSGGSYEQYF
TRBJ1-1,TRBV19,CASSIRGGLNTEAFF
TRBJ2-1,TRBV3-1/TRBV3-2,CASSPLVGALYNEQFF
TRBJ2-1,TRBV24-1,CATSEGGKLYNEQFF
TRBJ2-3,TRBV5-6,CASSLAGQGSTDTQYF
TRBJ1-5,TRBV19,CATQWGQGYYAQHF
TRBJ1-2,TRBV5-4,CASTHDSVGGYTF
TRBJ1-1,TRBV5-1,CASSYQGAMNTEAFF
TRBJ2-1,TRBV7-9,CASSASGGREQFF
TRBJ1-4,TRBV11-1,CASSADREKLFF
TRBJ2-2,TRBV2,CAGGTSVIGELFF
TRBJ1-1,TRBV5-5,CASSFMRRNTEAFF
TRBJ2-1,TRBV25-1,CASSETAGGSYNEQFF
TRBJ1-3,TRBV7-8,CASSRRQVSGNTIYF
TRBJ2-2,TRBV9,CASSATQGFTGELFF
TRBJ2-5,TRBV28,CASSFEETQYF
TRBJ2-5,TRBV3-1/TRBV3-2,CASSQDLQGEETQYF
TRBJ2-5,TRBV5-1,CASSLASSVEGETQYF
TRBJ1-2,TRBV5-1,CASSNTGDYGYTF
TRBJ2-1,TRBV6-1,CASSDEGLVIYEQFF
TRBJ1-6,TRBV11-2,CASSFDRGLGSPLHF
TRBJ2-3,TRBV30,CAWSGASGGSTDTQYF
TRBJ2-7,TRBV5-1,CASSLVGNNYEQYF
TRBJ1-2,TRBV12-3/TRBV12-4,CASSIEGGDGYTF
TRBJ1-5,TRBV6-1,CASSETTGSQPQHF
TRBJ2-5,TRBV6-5,CASRALRLGLETQYF